A selection of T cell receptor beta chains follows, all from one sample in a study of regulatory T cells in long-lasting Graves disease. TCRdb ran MiXCR on the multiplex PCR reads and lists one entry per CDR3 protein. This table holds about 620,000 distinct CDR3 sequences, roughly 16% found once. This sample was also put to use in a study of T cells in Graves' hyperthyroidism and ophthalmopathy.

The specimen was peripheral blood mononuclear cells (PBMCs), collected at new diagnosis, from a patient treated with antithyroid drugs. The origin of the receptors is a woman aged 30 to 39 with Graves disease. The CDR3 runs from the conserved cysteine through the conserved F or W. The D gene is left open where the match is weak. Not all rows give a size; the values are once, few, many and, for expanded clones, a class.

clone_size	j_call	d_call	v_call	cdr3_aa	cdr3_nt
many	TRBJ1-1	NA	TRBV7-2	CASSLAWEAFF	TGTGCCAGCAGCTTAGCGTGGGAAGCTTTCTTT
NA	TRBJ2-5	NA	TRBV20-1	CSARDPQGRVWETQYF	TGCAGTGCTAGAGACCCCCAGGGTAGAGTTTGGGAGACCCAGTACTTC
many	TRBJ2-7	TRBD2	TRBV6-5	CASSYLAGAYEQYF	TGTGCCAGCAGTTACTTAGCGGGAGCCTACGAGCAGTACTTC
few	TRBJ1-1	NA	TRBV19	CATRPLLENTEAFF	TGTGCCACAAGACCCCTACTCGAGAACACTGAAGCTTTCTTT
many	TRBJ1-5	NA	TRBV10-3	CAISNRVDQPQHF	TGTGCCATCAGTAACAGGGTTGATCAGCCCCAGCATTTT
many	TRBJ1-1	NA	TRBV12-3/TRBV12-4	CASSLRGSRTEAFF	TGTGCCAGCAGTTTACGGGGTAGCCGCACTGAAGCTTTCTTT
many	TRBJ2-7	NA	TRBV10-3	CAIRPGDRPYEQYF	TGTGCCATCAGGCCGGGGGACCGACCATACGAGCAGTACTTC
NA	TRBJ2-3	NA	TRBV10-3	CAISESLYARSYHF	TGTGCCATCAGTGAGTCTCTTTATGCCCGATCGTACCATTTT
NA	TRBJ2-7	NA	TRBV6-2/TRBV6-3	CASSAGRPYEQYF	TGTGCCAGCAGCGCGGGGAGACCCTACGAGCAGTACTTC
NA	TRBJ2-4	NA	TRBV7-3	CASSRLTKNIQYF	TGTGCCAGCAGTCGCCTGACCAAAAACATTCAGTACTTC
many	TRBJ2-3	TRBD1	TRBV12-3/TRBV12-4	CASSLRQGGTDTQYF	TGTGCCAGCAGCTTAAGACAGGGAGGCACAGATACGCAGTATTTT
NA	TRBJ2-1	NA	TRBV19	CASNEGAAKRNEQFF	TGTGCCAGTAACGAAGGAGCGGCTAAGAGGAATGAGCAGTTCTTC
NA	TRBJ2-3	TRBD2	TRBV7-8	CASSSALAGGTDTQYF	TGTGCCAGCAGCTCAGCCCTAGCGGGAGGTACAGATACGCAGTATTTT
many	TRBJ1-1	NA	TRBV28	CASSPRARLAYTEAFF	TGTGCCAGCAGTCCACGAGCACGACTGGCCTACACTGAAGCTTTCTTT
NA	TRBJ2-2	NA	TRBV3-1	CASYGTPLTGGLFF	TGTGCCAGTTACGGGACGCCCCTCACCGGTGGGCTGTTTTTT
many	TRBJ1-1	TRBD1	TRBV28	CASSPGDSEEAFF	TGTGCCAGCAGTCCGGGGGACAGCGAAGAAGCTTTCTTT
many	TRBJ1-6	NA	TRBV27	CASSFWDGRNSPLHF	TGTGCCAGCAGTTTTTGGGACGGGCGGAATTCACCCCTCCACTTT
few	TRBJ1-4	NA	TRBV27	CASSSYSWTASYEKLFF	TGTGCCAGCAGTTCCTACTCCTGGACAGCTAGCTATGAAAAACTGTTTTTT
many	TRBJ2-5	TRBD2	TRBV12-3/TRBV12-4	CASTGLAGESWETQYF	TGTGCCAGCACCGGACTAGCGGGAGAAAGTTGGGAGACCCAGTACTTC
NA	TRBJ1-2	TRBD1	TRBV20-1	CSATSIQGGGYGYTF	TGCAGTGCTACCTCAATACAGGGGGGTGGCTATGGCTACACCTTC
many	TRBJ2-2	TRBD1	TRBV28	CASGGGTDYTGELFF	TGTGCCAGCGGAGGTGGGACAGACTACACCGGGGAGCTGTTTTTT